What follows are 2 T cell receptor beta chains derived from one specimen sequenced in a study of blood T cells in healthy people across ages. Primed by a sample-barcoded 5' primer and a J-beta primer mix, a second PCR proceeded for 7 to 11 cycles. One entry per CDR3 protein, called by TCRdb with MiXCR from the 5' RACE reads. The table includes 550,000 to 600,000 distinct CDR3 sequences, 40% to 55% detected once. Material for sequencing was blood. These receptors were obtained from an elderly man in good health.

The table lists this clonotype with many counts. The chain links TRBV7-2 to TRBJ1-2, with D possibly matching TRBD1 (6 bases). V lost 5 bases and J lost 0, with 19 bases in between. Germline CDR1 reads SGHTA; CDR2 reads FQGNSA. The CDR3 has 17 residues. The CDR3 region has the DNA TGTGCCAGCAGCGGGGGCGGATTGGGGACGACTAACTATGGCTACACCTTC. Its translation: CASSGGGLGTTNYGYTF.

The table lists this clonotype with many counts. The V call is TRBV10-3, the J call TRBJ1-5; a possible D gene is TRBD1 (5 bases). This CDR3 spans 17 amino acids. The germline V and J ends were trimmed by 0 bases and 1 base, with 13 bases remaining between them. Germline V CDR1 and CDR2: ENHRY, SYGVKD. Here the CDR3 reads CAISESGGGRSNQPQHF. The CDR3 DNA sequence: TGTGCCATCAGTGAGTCCGGCGGGGGTCGAAGCAATCAGCCCCAGCATTTT.